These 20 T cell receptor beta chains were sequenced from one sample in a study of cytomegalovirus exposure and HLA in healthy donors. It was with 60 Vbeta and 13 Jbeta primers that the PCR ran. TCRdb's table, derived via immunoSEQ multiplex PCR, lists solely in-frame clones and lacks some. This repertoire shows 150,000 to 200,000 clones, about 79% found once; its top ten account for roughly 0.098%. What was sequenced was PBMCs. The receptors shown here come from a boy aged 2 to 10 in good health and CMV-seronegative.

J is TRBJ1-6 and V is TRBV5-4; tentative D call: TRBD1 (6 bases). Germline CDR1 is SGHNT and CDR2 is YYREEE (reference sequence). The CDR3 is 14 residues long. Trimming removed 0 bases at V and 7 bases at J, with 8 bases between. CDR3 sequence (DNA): TGTGCCAGCAGCTTGGATCAGGGGAATTCACCCCTCCACTTT. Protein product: CASSLDQGNSPLHF.

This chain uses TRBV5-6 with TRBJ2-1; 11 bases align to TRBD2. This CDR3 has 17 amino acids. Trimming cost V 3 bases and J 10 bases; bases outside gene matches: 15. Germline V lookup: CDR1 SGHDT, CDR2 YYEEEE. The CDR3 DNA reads TGTGCCAGCAGCTACCGTAGCGGGGGGGCCGGCCGTGGGGAGCAGTTCTTC. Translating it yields CASSYRSGGAGRGEQFF.

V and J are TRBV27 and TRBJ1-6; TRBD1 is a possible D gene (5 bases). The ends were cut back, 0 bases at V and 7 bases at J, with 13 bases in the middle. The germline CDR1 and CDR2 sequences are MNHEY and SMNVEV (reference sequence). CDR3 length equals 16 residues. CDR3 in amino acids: CASSLSPDIRNSPLHF. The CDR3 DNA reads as TGTGCCAGCAGTTTATCTCCGGACATCAGAAATTCACCCCTCCACTTT.

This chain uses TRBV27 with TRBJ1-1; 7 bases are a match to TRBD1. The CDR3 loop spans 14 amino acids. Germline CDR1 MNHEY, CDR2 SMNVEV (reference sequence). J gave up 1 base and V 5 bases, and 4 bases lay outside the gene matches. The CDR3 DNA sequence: TGTGCCAGCAGTCAGACAGGGCCGAACACTGAAGCTTTCTTT. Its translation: CASSQTGPNTEAFF.

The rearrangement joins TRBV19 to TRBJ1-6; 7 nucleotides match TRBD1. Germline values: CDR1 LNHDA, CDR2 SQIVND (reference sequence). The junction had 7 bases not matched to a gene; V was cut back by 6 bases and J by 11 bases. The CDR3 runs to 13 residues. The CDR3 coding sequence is TGTGCCAGTAGCTCCGACAGGGCCGCACCCCTCCACTTT. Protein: CASSSDRAAPLHF.

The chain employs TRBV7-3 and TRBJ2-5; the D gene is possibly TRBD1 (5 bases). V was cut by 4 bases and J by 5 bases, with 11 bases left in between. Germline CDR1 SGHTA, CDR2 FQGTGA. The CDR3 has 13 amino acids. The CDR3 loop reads CASSSRAWETQYF. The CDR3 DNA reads TGTGCCAGCAGCTCCAGGGCCTGGGAGACCCAGTACTTC.

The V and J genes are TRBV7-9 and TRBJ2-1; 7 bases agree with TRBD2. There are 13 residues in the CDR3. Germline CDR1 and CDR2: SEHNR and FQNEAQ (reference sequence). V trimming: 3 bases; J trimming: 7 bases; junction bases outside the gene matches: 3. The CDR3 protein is CASSLRGLNEQFF. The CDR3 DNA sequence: TGTGCCAGCAGCTTGCGGGGGTTGAATGAGCAGTTCTTC.

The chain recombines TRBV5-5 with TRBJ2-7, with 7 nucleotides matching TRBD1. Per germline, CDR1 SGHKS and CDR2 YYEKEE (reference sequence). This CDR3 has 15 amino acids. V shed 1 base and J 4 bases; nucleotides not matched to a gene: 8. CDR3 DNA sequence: TGTGCCAGCAGCTTGATTAGGGGACAGTCATACGAGCAGTACTTC. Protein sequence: CASSLIRGQSYEQYF.

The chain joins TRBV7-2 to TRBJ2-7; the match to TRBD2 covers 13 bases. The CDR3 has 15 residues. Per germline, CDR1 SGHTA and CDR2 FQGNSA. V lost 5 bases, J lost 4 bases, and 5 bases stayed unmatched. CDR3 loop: CASSLTSGGPYEQYF. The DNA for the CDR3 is TGTGCCAGCAGCCTGACTAGCGGGGGGCCTTACGAGCAGTACTTC.

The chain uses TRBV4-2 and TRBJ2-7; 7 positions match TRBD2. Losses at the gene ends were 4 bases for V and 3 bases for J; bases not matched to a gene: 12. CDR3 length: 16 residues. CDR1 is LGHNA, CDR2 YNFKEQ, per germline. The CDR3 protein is CASSPEGRVGNYEQYF. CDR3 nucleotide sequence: TGTGCCAGCAGCCCCGAGGGGAGGGTTGGCAACTACGAGCAGTACTTC.

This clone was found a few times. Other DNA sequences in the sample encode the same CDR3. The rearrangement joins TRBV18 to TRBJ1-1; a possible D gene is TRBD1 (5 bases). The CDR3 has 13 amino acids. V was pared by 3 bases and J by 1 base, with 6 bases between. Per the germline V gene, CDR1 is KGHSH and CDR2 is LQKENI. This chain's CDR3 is CASSPGQNTEAFF. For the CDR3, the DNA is TGTGCCAGCTCACCCGGACAGAACACTGAAGCTTTCTTT.

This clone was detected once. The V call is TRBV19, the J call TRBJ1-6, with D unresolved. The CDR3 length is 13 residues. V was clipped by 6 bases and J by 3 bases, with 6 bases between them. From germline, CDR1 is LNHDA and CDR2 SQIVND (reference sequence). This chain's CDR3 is CASSADYNSPLHF. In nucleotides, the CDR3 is TGTGCCAGTAGCGCAGACTATAATTCACCCCTCCACTTT. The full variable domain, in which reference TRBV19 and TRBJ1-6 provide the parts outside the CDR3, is DGGITQSPKYLFRKEGQNVTLSCEQNLNHDAMYWYRQDPGQGLRLIYYSQIVNDFQKGDIAEGYSVSREKKESFPLTVTSAQKNPTAFYLCASSADYNSPLHFGNGTRLTVT.

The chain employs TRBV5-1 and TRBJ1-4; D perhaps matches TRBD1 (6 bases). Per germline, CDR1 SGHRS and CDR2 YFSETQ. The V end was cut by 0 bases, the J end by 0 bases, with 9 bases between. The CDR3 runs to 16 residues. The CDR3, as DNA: TGCGCCAGCAGCTTGGGGACAGCTCCAACTAATGAAAAACTGTTTTTT. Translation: CASSLGTAPTNEKLFF.

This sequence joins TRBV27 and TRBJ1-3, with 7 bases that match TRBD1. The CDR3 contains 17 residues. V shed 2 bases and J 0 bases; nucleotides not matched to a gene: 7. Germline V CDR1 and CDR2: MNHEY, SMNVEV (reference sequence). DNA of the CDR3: TGTGCCAGCAGTTTAAGGGGGACAGCGCACTCTGGAAACACCATATATTTT. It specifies CASSLRGTAHSGNTIYF.

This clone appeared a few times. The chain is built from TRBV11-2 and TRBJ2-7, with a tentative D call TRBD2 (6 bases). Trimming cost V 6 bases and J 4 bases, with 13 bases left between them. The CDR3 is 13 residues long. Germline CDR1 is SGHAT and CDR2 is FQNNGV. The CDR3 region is CASSPGTQYEQYF. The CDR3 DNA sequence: TGTGCCAGCAGTCCCGGGACTCAGTACGAGCAGTACTTC.

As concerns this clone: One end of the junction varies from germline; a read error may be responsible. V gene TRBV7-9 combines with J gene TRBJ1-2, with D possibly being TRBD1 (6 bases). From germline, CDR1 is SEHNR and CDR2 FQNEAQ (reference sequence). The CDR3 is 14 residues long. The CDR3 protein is CSSSQRGGGHGYTF. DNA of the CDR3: TGTTCCAGCAGCCAACGGGGCGGGGGGCATGGCTACACCTTC.

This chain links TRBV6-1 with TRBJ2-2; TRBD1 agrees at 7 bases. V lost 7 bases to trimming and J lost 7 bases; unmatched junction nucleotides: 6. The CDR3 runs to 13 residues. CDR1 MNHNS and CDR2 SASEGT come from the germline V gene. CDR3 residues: CASTLTGIGELFF. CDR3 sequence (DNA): TGTGCCAGCACCCTGACAGGGATCGGGGAGCTGTTTTTT.

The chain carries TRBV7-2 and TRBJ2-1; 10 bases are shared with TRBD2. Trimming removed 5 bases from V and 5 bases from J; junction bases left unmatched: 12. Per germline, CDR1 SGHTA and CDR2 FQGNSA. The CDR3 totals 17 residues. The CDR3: CASSPLKTGLANNEQFF. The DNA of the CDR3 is TGTGCCAGCAGCCCTCTGAAAACGGGACTAGCGAACAATGAGCAGTTCTTC.

The CDR3 is CASSPRGTGGPTGELFF. As DNA, the CDR3 is TGTGCCAGTAGCCCAAGGGGGACAGGGGGCCCCACCGGGGAGCTGTTTTTT. The rearrangement uses TRBV19 and TRBJ2-2; 12 positions agree with TRBD1. J was trimmed by 4 bases and V by 6 bases; bases with no gene match: 9. Per the germline V gene, CDR1 is LNHDA and CDR2 is SQIVND (reference sequence). CDR3 length equals 17 residues.

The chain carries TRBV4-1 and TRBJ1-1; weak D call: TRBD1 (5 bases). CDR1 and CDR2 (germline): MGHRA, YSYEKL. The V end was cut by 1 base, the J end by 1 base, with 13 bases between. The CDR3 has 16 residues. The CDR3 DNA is TGCGCCAGCAGCCAAGTGGGCGGGGCAGCGAACACTGAAGCTTTCTTT. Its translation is CASSQVGGAANTEAFF.